These T cell receptor beta chains were read from a single sample in a study of blood T cell repertoires in COVID-19. The protocol was immunoSEQ multiplex PCR, while the TCRdb copy is restricted to in-frame clones and leaves out a portion. Of 85,000 to 100,000 clones listed, 86% are singletons. The sequenced material came from peripheral blood. The receptors here all came from a woman aged 60 to 75 in a cohort sampled during active or convalescent COVID-19. The conserved cysteine and the conserved F or W are not part of the CDR3 here. The D gene is left open where the match is weak. Some rows mark clone size as missing; the rest say once, few, many or name a class of expanded clone.

V	size	J	D	CDR3
TRBV5-4	once	TRBJ1-2	-	ASSLERADQT
TRBV5-5	-	TRBJ1-5	TRBD1	ASSRRTGDGQPQH
TRBV6-5	-	TRBJ1-1	-	ASIQIDSNTEAF
TRBV5-1	-	TRBJ2-1	-	ASSEVASYNEQF
TRBV19	-	TRBJ2-3	-	ASSPGYTDTQY
TRBV18	few	TRBJ2-1	TRBD2	ASSPRLAGGYNEQF
TRBV5-5	-	TRBJ1-4	TRBD1	ASSLPGGQVNEKLF
TRBV3-1/TRBV3-2	-	TRBJ1-2	-	ASSQVQGFGYT
TRBV5-1	-	TRBJ2-7	-	ASSLLSSYEQY
TRBV5-1	few	TRBJ2-7	TRBD1	ASSAGTASYEQY
TRBV9	-	TRBJ2-1	TRBD2	ASSVGTSGSREQF
TRBV7-2	-	TRBJ2-1	-	ASSGGASYNEQF
TRBV10-2	-	TRBJ2-1	-	ASSGKNEQF